Sequencing of this T cell receptor (beta chain) was carried out in a study of T cell responses to AZD1222 COVID-19 vaccine. There are 15 residues in the CDR3. Germline CDR1 and CDR2: GTSNPN and SVGIG (reference sequence). V lost 4 bases and J lost 5; bases outside the gene matches: 10. In its sample, this clone was seen a few times. Its antigen is unidentified. Study results and limitations: After two AZD1222 doses, spike-specific TCR breadth and depth rose versus day 0. Donor demographics were predominantly white British with a female majority; clonal diversity may be underestimated. It was only after the peak T cell response that any repertoires were sampled.

The table came from immunoSEQ multiplex PCR; TCRdb's copy has only in-frame clones and leaves some out. Of 75,000 to 85,000 clones in the sample, approximately 87% were seen once. The rearrangement uses TRBV30 and TRBJ1-1, with TRBD1 matching 10 bases. The sequencing here drew on peripheral blood, taken 28 days after the second AZD1222 dose. This receptor was identified in an adult who received the AZD1222 COVID-19 vaccine. The CDR3 region has the DNA TGTGCCTGGACCGGACAGGGGGTATCGAGGACTGAAGCTTTCTTT. Translating it yields CAWTGQGVSRTEAFF. The full variable domain, with the rest looked up from reference TRBV30 and TRBJ1-1, is SQTIHQWPATLVQPVGSPLSLECTVEGTSNPNLYWYRQAAGRGLQLLFYSVGIGQISSEVPQNLSASRPQDRQFILSSKKLLLSDSGFYLCAWTGQGVSRTEAFFGQGTRLTVV.